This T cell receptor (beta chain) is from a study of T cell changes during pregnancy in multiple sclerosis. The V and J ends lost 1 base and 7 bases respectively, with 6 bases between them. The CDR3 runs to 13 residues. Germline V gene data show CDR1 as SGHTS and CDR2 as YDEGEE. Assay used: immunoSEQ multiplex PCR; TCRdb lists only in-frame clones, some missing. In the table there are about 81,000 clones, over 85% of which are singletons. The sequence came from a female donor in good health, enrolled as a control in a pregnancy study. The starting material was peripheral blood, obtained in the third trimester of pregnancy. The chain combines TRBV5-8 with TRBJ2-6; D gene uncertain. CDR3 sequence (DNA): TGTGCCAGCAGCTTGAATATAGCCAACGTCCTGACTTTC. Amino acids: CASSLNIANVLTF.